The present entry profiles one TCR beta chain with its context. The sample comes from a study of T cell changes during pregnancy in multiple sclerosis. CDR1 is SGHKS and CDR2 is YYEKEE in the germline V gene (reference sequence). V gave up 1 base and J gave up 6 bases, with 14 bases separating them. The CDR3 runs to 15 residues. Produced via immunoSEQ multiplex PCR; TCRdb's table is partial and in-frame only. The sample has about 40,000 clones, 80% to 90% seen once. The gene calls are TRBV5-5 and TRBJ2-4; the D gene is possibly TRBD2 (6 bases). The sequenced sample was CD4+ T cells from peripheral blood mononuclear cells, obtained in the first trimester of pregnancy. The TCR was taken from a female donor with multiple sclerosis, enrolled in a pregnancy study. CDR3 amino acids: CASSLQGTAGNIQYF. For the CDR3, the DNA is TGTGCCAGCAGCTTGCAAGGGACTGCGGGAAACATTCAGTACTTC.